The 19 T cell receptor beta chains in this list originate from one sample, sequenced in a study of blood T cell repertoires in COVID-19 (dated by TCRdb to the early 2020s). Preparation of the library involved the immunoSEQ multiplex PCR assay. Entries here come from immuneACCESS through TCRdb and include only in-frame sequences with V and J called. Some clones fail to appear in such tables; in the studies checked, an unresolved V gene covers under half of the shortfall, and the cause of the remainder is unknown. For this sample the table gives about 230,000 clones, of which about 91% were detected only once. The ten largest clones take up about 2.3% of the sample. Sequencing used PBMCs or T cells enriched from blood (not recorded which). The receptors here all came from a woman between 40 and 55 years old with acute COVID-19.

The gene calls are TRBV9 and TRBJ1-1; D unresolved. CDR3 length: 13 amino acids. CDR1 and CDR2 (germline): SGDLS, YYNGEE. Trimming shortened V by 1 base and J by 3 bases, and 7 bases separated the two germline ends. Written as DNA, the CDR3 is TGTGCCAGCAGCGTAAGAGTTCACACTGAAGCTTTCTTT. As protein: CASSVRVHTEAFF.

The genes are TRBV7-2 and TRBJ2-7, with 8 positions matching TRBD2. The length of the CDR3 is 14 residues. V shed 3 bases, J shed 2 bases, and the junction held 3 bases outside the gene matches. Germline values: CDR1 SGHTA, CDR2 FQGNSA. CDR3 in amino acids: CASSFRGGTYEQYF. The DNA for the CDR3 is TGTGCCAGCAGCTTCCGGGGGGGGACCTACGAGCAGTACTTC.

This clone has only one observation. V usage is TRBV11-2 and J usage is TRBJ1-6; D ambiguous. The CDR3 totals 16 residues. V was clipped by 5 bases and J by 2 bases, with 13 bases between them. In germline, CDR1 is SGHAT, CDR2 FQNNGV. CDR3 protein: CASSLSGVAYNSPLHF. The DNA of the CDR3 is TGTGCCAGCAGCCTTTCCGGGGTGGCCTATAATTCACCCCTCCACTTT.

The rearrangement joins TRBV7-2 to TRBJ2-1; tentative D call: TRBD2 (5 bases). The germline CDR1 and CDR2 sequences are SGHTA and FQGNSA. The CDR3 runs to 15 residues. Trimming removed 5 bases at V and 6 bases at J, with 17 bases between. CDR3 sequence: CASSGVSGEFNEQFF. The CDR3, as DNA: TGTGCCAGCAGCGGCGTGAGCGGAGAGTTCAATGAGCAGTTCTTC.

V is TRBV12-3 or TRBV12-4 and J is TRBJ1-2, with D unresolved. The CDR3 loop spans 13 amino acids. With 5 bases removed from V and 7 bases from J, the gap between germline ends came to 14 bases. The CDR3 reads CASSPEAGSGYTF. Written as DNA, the CDR3 is TGTGCCAGCAGTCCGGAAGCGGGGTCTGGCTACACCTTC.

The chain recombines TRBV4-2 with TRBJ2-2; TRBD2 agrees at 9 bases. With 3 bases clipped from V and 8 bases from J, the junction kept 7 bases outside the gene matches. CDR1 and CDR2 from the germline V gene are LGHNA and YNFKEQ. The CDR3 runs to 15 residues. The CDR3 nucleotides read TGTGCCAGCAGCCAGTCTAGCGGGATGATGGGGGAGCTGTTTTTT. Its translation: CASSQSSGMMGELFF.

J is TRBJ2-1 and V is TRBV5-1; TRBD2 matches 10 bases. CDR1 and CDR2 (germline): SGHRS, YFSETQ. With 4 bases clipped from V and 4 bases from J, the junction kept 8 bases outside the gene matches. The CDR3 is 16 amino acids. The CDR3 DNA reads as TGCGCCAGCAGCCTACCGGGACTAGCGAATTACAATGAGCAGTTCTTC. It codes for CASSLPGLANYNEQFF.

The chain carries TRBV2 and TRBJ2-5; 13 bases align to TRBD2. Trimming removed 5 bases from V and 3 bases from J; junction bases left unmatched: 15. CDR1 is SNHLY and CDR2 is FYNNEI in the germline V gene. The CDR3 has 19 residues. The CDR3 nucleotides are TGTGCCAGCAGTTATCTGATGCCCCTCGGACTAGCGGGAGAAGAGACCCAGTACTTC. Amino acids: CASSYLMPLGLAGEETQYF.

This chain links TRBV5-6 with TRBJ1-6, with D unresolved. Germline V gene sequence: CDR1 SGHDT, CDR2 YYEEEE. CDR3 length equals 15 residues. The V end lost 2 bases, the J end lost 3 bases, and 9 bases lay between the germline ends. The CDR3 nucleotides are TGTGCCAGCAGCTTTTTGGGGAGCTATAATTCACCCCTCCACTTT. As protein: CASSFLGSYNSPLHF. The full variable domain, completed using reference TRBV5-6 and TRBJ1-6, is DAGVTQSPTHLIKTRGQQVTLRCSPKSGHDTVSWYQQALGQGPQFIFQYYEEEERQRGNFPDRFSGHQFPNYSSELNVNALLLGDSALYLCASSFLGSYNSPLHFGNGTRLTVT.

The gene calls are TRBV7-6 and TRBJ1-6, with D perhaps TRBD1 (6 bases). The V end lost 5 bases, the J end lost 5 bases, and 19 bases lay between the germline ends. The CDR3 spans 17 residues. Germline V lookup: CDR1 SGHVS, CDR2 FNYEAQ. The CDR3 reads CASSLRPPGADNSPLHF. The CDR3 DNA reads TGTGCCAGCAGCCTTAGGCCCCCAGGGGCCGATAATTCACCCCTCCACTTT.

As DNA, the CDR3 is TGTGCCAGCAGCTTACTAGCGGGGGCGTTATTGGGGGAGACCCAGTACTTC. It is translated as CASSLLAGALLGETQYF. The rearrangement uses TRBV7-2 and TRBJ2-5; 10 nucleotides agree with TRBD2. Germline CDR1 SGHTA, CDR2 FQGNSA. The junction had 11 bases not matched to a gene; V was cut back by 2 bases and J by 5 bases. CDR3 length: 17 amino acids.

This clone was recorded only once. The genes are TRBV12-3 or TRBV12-4 and TRBJ1-2; 9 positions match TRBD1. This CDR3 comprises 13 residues. V lost 5 bases, J lost 6 bases, and 4 bases stayed unmatched. CDR3 residues: CASSQDRGNGYTF. DNA of the CDR3: TGTGCCAGCAGTCAGGACAGGGGTAATGGCTACACCTTC.

The sample holds one count of this clone. V and J are TRBV15 and TRBJ2-2; 12 bases line up with TRBD2. Germline V CDR1 and CDR2: LNHNV, YYDKDF (reference sequence). The J segment lost 7 bases and the V segment lost 3 bases, leaving 6 bases of the junction unmatched. The CDR3 covers 16 residues. CDR3 amino acids: CATSRLAGGPGGELFF. As DNA, the CDR3 is TGTGCCACCAGCAGGCTAGCGGGGGGGCCTGGCGGGGAGCTGTTTTTT.

The chain has TRBV19 and TRBJ2-7; TRBD1 aligns across 7 bases. Germline V lookup: CDR1 LNHDA, CDR2 SQIVND (reference sequence). V dropped 6 bases and J dropped 0; count of bases not matched to a gene: 5. The CDR3 extends over 14 amino acids. DNA of the CDR3: TGTGCCAGTAGCACAGGGGCCGTCTCCTACGAGCAGTACTTC. It is translated as CASSTGAVSYEQYF.

This chain joins TRBV21-1 and TRBJ2-5; the D segment call TRBD2 is taken from the table without a DNA check. TRBV21-1 is listed as a pseudogene. This CDR3 has 16 amino acids. The CDR3 reads CASSKPFRERIETQYF. The DNA of the CDR3 is TGTGCCAGCAGCAAACCTTTTCGGGAGCGCATAGAGACCCAGTACTTC.

The gene calls are TRBV7-2 and TRBJ2-2; TRBD1 aligns across 8 bases. Germline lookup yields CDR1 SGHTA and CDR2 FQGNSA. Trimming removed 2 bases from V and 6 bases from J; junction bases left unmatched: 14. This CDR3 has 18 residues. The CDR3 loop reads CASSLNPPGQGSAGELFF. The CDR3 nucleotides are TGTGCCAGCAGCTTAAACCCCCCCGGACAGGGCTCAGCCGGGGAGCTGTTTTTT.

The genes are TRBV6-5 and TRBJ1-1; maybe TRBD1 (5 bases). There are 14 residues in the CDR3. The germline gives CDR1 MNHEY, CDR2 SVGAGI. Trimming removed 2 bases at V and 1 base at J, with 8 bases between. CDR3 amino acids: CASSYITGNTEAFF. DNA of the CDR3: TGTGCCAGCAGTTACATTACAGGGAACACTGAAGCTTTCTTT.

This chain uses TRBV7-2 with TRBJ1-4; no reliable D call. The CDR3 covers 13 residues. Trimming took off 1 base at V and 7 bases at J, with 7 bases between the two ends. Germline CDR1 reads SGHTA; CDR2 reads FQGNSA. The CDR3 spells CASSLESGEKLFF. The CDR3 bases are TGTGCCAGCAGCTTAGAATCGGGTGAAAAACTGTTTTTT.

The chain uses TRBV5-1 and TRBJ1-4; 7 bases fit TRBD1. The CDR3 has 15 residues. The trim removed 4 bases at V and 8 bases at J, leaving 11 bases unmatched. Germline CDR1 SGHRS, CDR2 YFSETQ. The CDR3 bases are TGCGCCAGCAGCACGGGACAGCTCCAAGGGGAAAAACTGTTTTTT. It codes for CASSTGQLQGEKLFF.